The present T cell receptor beta chain was sequenced within a study of blood T cell repertoires in COVID-19. This CDR3 is built from 15 residues. V shed 3 bases, J shed 3 bases, and the junction held 5 bases outside the gene matches. CDR1 KGHSH and CDR2 LQKENI come from the germline V gene. Per the authors' pipeline: Reference gene primer amplification gave nucleated cell count estimates. Repertoires were generated with immunoSEQ multiplex PCR, while TCRdb's copy carries only in-frame clones and drops some. V, J and clone size are those of that table, while D and trimming were read from the DNA. Seen here are approximately 280,000 clones, roughly 89% observed once, and the top ten hold approximately 1.8%. Clinical history as reported by participants underpinned cohort assignment.

The sequenced sample was PBMCs or T cells enriched from blood (not recorded which). The sequence came from a woman between 55 and 75 years old who had recovered from COVID-19. The V gene is TRBV18, the J gene TRBJ1-2, with 9 positions matching TRBD1. The CDR3 protein is CASSPGGQGYYGYTF. CDR3 DNA sequence: TGTGCCAGCTCACCCGGGGGACAGGGATACTATGGCTACACCTTC.